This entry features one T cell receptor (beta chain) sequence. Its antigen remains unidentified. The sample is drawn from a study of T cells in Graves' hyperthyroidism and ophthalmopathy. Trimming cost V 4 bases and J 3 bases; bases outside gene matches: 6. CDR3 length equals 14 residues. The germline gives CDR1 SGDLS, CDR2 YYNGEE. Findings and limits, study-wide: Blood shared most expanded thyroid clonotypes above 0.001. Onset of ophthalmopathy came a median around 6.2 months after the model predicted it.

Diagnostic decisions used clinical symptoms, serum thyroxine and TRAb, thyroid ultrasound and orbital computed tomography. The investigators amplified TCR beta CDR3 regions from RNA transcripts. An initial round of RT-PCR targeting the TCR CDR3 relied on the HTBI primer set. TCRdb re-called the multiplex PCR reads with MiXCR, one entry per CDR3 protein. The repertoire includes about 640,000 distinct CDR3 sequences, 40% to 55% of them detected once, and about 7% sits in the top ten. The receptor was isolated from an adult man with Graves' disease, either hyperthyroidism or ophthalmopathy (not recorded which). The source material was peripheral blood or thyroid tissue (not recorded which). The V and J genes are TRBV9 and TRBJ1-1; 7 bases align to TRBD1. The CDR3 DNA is TGTGCCAGCAGCTTCTACGACAGGGACACTGAAGCTTTCTTT. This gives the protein CASSFYDRDTEAFF. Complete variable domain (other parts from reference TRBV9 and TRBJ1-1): DSGVTQTPKHLITATGQRVTLRCSPRSGDLSVYWYQQSLDQGLQFLIQYYNGEERAKGNILERFSAQQFPDLHSELNLSSLELGDSALYFCASSFYDRDTEAFFGQGTRLTVV.